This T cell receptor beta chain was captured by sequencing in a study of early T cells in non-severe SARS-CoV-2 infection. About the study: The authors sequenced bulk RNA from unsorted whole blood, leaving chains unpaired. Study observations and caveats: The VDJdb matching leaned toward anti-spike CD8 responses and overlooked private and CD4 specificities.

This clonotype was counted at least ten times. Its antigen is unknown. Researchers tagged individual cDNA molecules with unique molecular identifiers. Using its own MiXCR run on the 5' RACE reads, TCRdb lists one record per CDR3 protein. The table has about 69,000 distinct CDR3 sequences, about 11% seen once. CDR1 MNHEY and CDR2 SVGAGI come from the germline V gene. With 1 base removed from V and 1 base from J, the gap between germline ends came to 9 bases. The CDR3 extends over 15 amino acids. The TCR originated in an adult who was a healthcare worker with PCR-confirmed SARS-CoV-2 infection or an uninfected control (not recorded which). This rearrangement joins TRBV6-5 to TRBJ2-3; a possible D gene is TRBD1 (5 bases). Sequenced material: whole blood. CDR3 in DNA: TGTGCCAGCAGTTACTGGGGCGGTGGCACAGATACGCAGTATTTT. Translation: CASSYWGGGTDTQYF.